Following are 31 T cell receptor beta chains from one sample sequenced in a study of metastatic and nonmetastatic thyroid tumors. TCRdb reprocessed the PCR reads via MiXCR. The data contain tens of thousands of clones, roughly 13% of them singletons. Each patient came to thyroid surgery without any prior treatment (of any kind). The source material was blood. The receptors originated from a female donor with papillary thyroid cancer or a benign thyroid nodule (not recorded which). Some clones in this sample may be carry-over from other donors' samples.

This clone was seen at least ten times. CDR3 in DNA: TGCAGTGCTAGTCCTCTAGCGGGAGCGGCGGGGGCCAACGTCCTGACTTTC. Protein product: CSASPLAGAAGANVLTF. The chain joins TRBV20-1 to TRBJ2-6, with 10 bases aligning to TRBD2. The CDR3 runs 17 residues. With 3 bases clipped from V and 4 bases from J, the junction kept 9 bases outside the gene matches. Germline assignment: CDR1 DFQATT and CDR2 SNEGSKA (reference sequence).

Ten or more counts support this clone. This chain connects TRBV28 to TRBJ2-1; possibly TRBD1 for D (5 bases). CDR1 is MDHEN and CDR2 is SYDVKM in the germline V gene. The CDR3 is made up of 15 amino acids. V dropped 3 bases and J dropped 5 bases, with 14 bases sitting between them. DNA for the CDR3: TGTGCCAGCAGTTTTTGGTACAGGCGAAACAATGAGCAGTTCTTC. It yields the protein CASSFWYRRNNEQFF.

This clone has at least ten counts. In DNA, the CDR3 is TGTGCCAGCAGAAAGGACAGAAATAGCAATCAGCCCCAGCATTTT. This translates into CASRKDRNSNQPQHF. V is TRBV2 and J is TRBJ1-5; D is possibly TRBD1 (6 bases). V dropped 6 bases and J dropped 0 bases, with 12 bases sitting between them. Germline V gene lookup returns CDR1 SNHLY and CDR2 FYNNEI. The CDR3 totals 15 residues. Combining the CDR3 with reference TRBV2 and TRBJ1-5 gives the whole variable domain EPEVTQTPSHQVTQMGQEVILRCVPISNHLYFYWYRQILGQKVEFLVSFYNNEISEKSEIFDDQFSVERPDGSNFTLKIRSTKLEDSAMYFCASRKDRNSNQPQHFGDGTRLSIL.

The sample holds many counts of this clone. The V call is TRBV6-6, the J call TRBJ1-1; TRBD1 might be the D (6 bases). This CDR3 spans 16 amino acids. The germline gives CDR1 MNHNY, CDR2 SVGAGI (reference sequence). V was trimmed by 0 bases and J by 2 bases, leaving 13 bases between them. The CDR3 region is CASSYSGGAFNTEAFF. The CDR3 DNA reads TGTGCCAGCAGTTACTCGGGGGGCGCTTTCAACACTGAAGCTTTCTTT.

This clone was found many times. The genes are TRBV10-3 and TRBJ1-3; 9 bases fit TRBD1. Trimming cost V 4 bases and J 4 bases; bases outside gene matches: 5. CDR1 ENHRY and CDR2 SYGVKD come from the germline V gene. The CDR3 sequence is 15 residues long. The CDR3 DNA reads as TGTGCCATCAGTGTGAGGACAGGGGCCGGAAACACCATATATTTT. Translated: CAISVRTGAGNTIYF.

Remarks on this clone: It may be a read error: a sequence one base away is much more abundant. Other DNA sequences from this sample encode an identical CDR3 as well. The chain recombines TRBV18 with TRBJ1-5; D not certain. Looked up from germline, CDR1 is KGHSH and CDR2 is LQKENI. The CDR3 consists of 15 residues. V was cut by 0 bases and J by 1 base, with 7 bases left in between. CDR3 sequence reads: CASSPPAPSNQPQHF. The CDR3 coding sequence is TGTGCCAGCTCACCACCGGCTCCGAGCAATCAGCCCCAGCATTTT.

This clone has a count of ten or more. The rearrangement joins TRBV28 to TRBJ2-7; D uncertain. CDR1 is MDHEN, CDR2 SYDVKM, per germline. V dropped 3 bases and J dropped 1 base, with 22 bases sitting between them. This CDR3 is built from 18 residues. The CDR3 is CASSLGPDSPGPSYEQYF. The CDR3 DNA sequence: TGTGCCAGCAGTTTGGGTCCTGACTCCCCCGGGCCTTCCTACGAGCAGTACTTC.

This clone appeared many times. The chain combines TRBV4-3 with TRBJ2-1; TRBD2 agrees at 9 bases. The CDR3 is made up of 17 amino acids. Per the germline V gene, CDR1 is LGHNA and CDR2 is YSLEER. J gave up 4 bases and V 2 bases, and 9 bases lay outside the gene matches. CDR3 sequence (DNA): TGCGCCAGCAGCCAAACGTTGACTAGCGGAAAATACAATGAGCAGTTCTTC. Translation gives CASSQTLTSGKYNEQFF.

In this sample, this clone turned up many times. The CDR3 nucleotides are TGTGCCAGCAGCTTAGACGGCTCCTACGAGCAGTACTTC. Encoded protein: CASSLDGSYEQYF. J is TRBJ2-7 and V is TRBV7-2; no clear D. The V gene lost 1 base and the J gene lost 0 bases, with 4 bases spanning the gap. From germline, CDR1 is SGHTA and CDR2 FQGNSA. The CDR3 consists of 13 residues.

This clone was recorded many times. The chain recombines TRBV7-9 with TRBJ1-1, with D unclear. The CDR3 extends over 11 amino acids. Germline V gene lookup returns CDR1 SEHNR and CDR2 FQNEAQ (reference sequence). The ends were cut back, 3 bases at V and 4 bases at J, with 3 bases in the middle. The CDR3 DNA is TGTGCCAGCAGCTTCTCCACTGAAGCTTTCTTT. Translation gives CASSFSTEAFF.

This clone showed up many times. This chain uses TRBV6-5 with TRBJ2-6; D is uncertain. The CDR3 is 15 residues long. Germline V gene sequence: CDR1 MNHEY, CDR2 SVGAGI. V was shortened by 2 bases and J by 0 bases, with 5 bases between the two germline ends. This chain's CDR3 is CASSYADSGANVLTF. The CDR3 DNA sequence: TGTGCCAGCAGTTACGCAGACTCTGGGGCCAACGTCCTGACTTTC.

Only a few counts were recorded for this clone. A read error is possible here, since a much larger clone lies one base away. The rearrangement uses TRBV7-2 and TRBJ2-5; 9 bases line up with TRBD1. Germline CDR1 reads SGHTA; CDR2 reads FQGNSA. The CDR3 is 15 amino acids. V was clipped by 3 bases and J by 5 bases; unmatched bases: 7. CDR3 bases: TGTGCCAGCAGCTTTGACAGGGGGAGCGGGGAGACCCAGTACTTC. This sequence encodes CASSFDRGSGETQYF.

The table lists this clone with many counts. This CDR3 is CASSLGGVSTDTQYF. In nucleotides, the CDR3 is TGTGCCAGCAGTTTAGGGGGGGTCTCCACAGATACGCAGTATTTT. The chain links TRBV28 to TRBJ2-3; 7 positions agree with TRBD2. This CDR3 contains 15 residues. Germline-derived CDR1 and CDR2 are MDHEN and SYDVKM. V shed 2 bases and J 2 bases; nucleotides not matched to a gene: 4.

This clone was counted at least ten times. The chain links TRBV5-4 to TRBJ1-6; TRBD1 agrees at 11 bases. Per the germline V gene, CDR1 is SGHNT and CDR2 is YYREEE (reference sequence). Trimming cost V 3 bases and J 8 bases; bases outside gene matches: 4. The CDR3 has 15 amino acids. CDR3 DNA: TGTGCCAGCAGCTCAAGGGACAGGGGGGATTCACCCCTCCACTTT. This gives the protein CASSSRDRGDSPLHF. Full variable domain (missing parts from reference TRBV5-4 and TRBJ1-6): ETGVTQSPTHLIKTRGQQVTLRCSSQSGHNTVSWYQQALGQGPQFIFQYYREEENGRGNFPPRFSGLQFPNYSSELNVNALELDDSALYLCASSSRDRGDSPLHFGNGTRLTVT.

This clone was picked up many times. V and J are TRBV5-1 and TRBJ2-1; TRBD2 agrees at 7 bases. The CDR3 contains 16 residues. Germline V gene sequence: CDR1 SGHRS, CDR2 YFSETQ. Trimming cost V 2 bases and J 6 bases; bases outside gene matches: 11. Here the CDR3 reads CASSLMVRSGANEQFF. Here the CDR3 DNA reads TGCGCCAGCAGCTTAATGGTTCGGAGCGGGGCCAATGAGCAGTTCTTC. Using reference TRBV5-1 and TRBJ2-1 for the parts outside the CDR3, the full variable domain is KAGVTQTPRYLIKTRGQQVTLSCSPISGHRSVSWYQQTPGQGLQFLFEYFSETQRNKGNFPGRFSGRQFSNSRSEMNVSTLELGDSALYLCASSLMVRSGANEQFFGPGTRLTVL.

This clone has ten or more counts. The J gene is TRBJ2-2, the V gene TRBV15; D gene uncertain. In germline, CDR1 is LNHNV, CDR2 YYDKDF (reference sequence). This CDR3 contains 13 residues. Trimming took 0 bases from V and 7 from J, leaving 6 bases between them. The CDR3 protein is CATSRDWSGELFF. The CDR3 region has the DNA TGTGCCACCAGCAGAGACTGGAGCGGGGAGCTGTTTTTT. The full variable domain, with the rest looked up from reference TRBV15 and TRBJ2-2, is DAMVIQNPRYQVTQFGKPVTLSCSQTLNHNVMYWYQQKSSQAPKLLFHYYDKDFNNEADTPDNFQSRRPNTSFCFLDIRSPGLGDTAMYLCATSRDWSGELFFGEGSRLTVL.

This clone was detected ten times or more. The chain is built from TRBV28 and TRBJ1-6; D unresolved. The V and J ends lost 7 bases and 2 bases respectively, with 9 bases between them. Germline assignment: CDR1 MDHEN and CDR2 SYDVKM. CDR3 length: 14 amino acids. CDR3 coding DNA: TGTGCCAGCAAAGCCCCACCCTATAATTCACCCCTCCACTTT. Protein product: CASKAPPYNSPLHF.

The table lists this clone with many counts. The chain employs TRBV28 and TRBJ1-5, with no clear D. Trimming stripped 5 bases from V and 3 bases from J, with 14 bases between. Germline V lookup: CDR1 MDHEN, CDR2 SYDVKM. This CDR3 is built from 15 residues. The chain's CDR3 is CASSTFGVLNQPQHF. The CDR3 DNA reads TGTGCCAGCAGTACCTTTGGGGTCCTCAATCAGCCCCAGCATTTT.

This clone was seen ten or more times. V usage is TRBV11-2 and J usage is TRBJ1-3; unclear D gene. V lost 5 bases, J lost 4 bases, and 9 bases lay in between. The CDR3 runs to 13 residues. The germline gives CDR1 SGHAT, CDR2 FQNNGV. CDR3 sequence reads: CASSATQGNTIYF. The CDR3 DNA follows: TGTGCCAGCAGCGCAACACAGGGAAACACCATATATTTT.

This clone was seen at least ten times. The rearrangement joins TRBV6-2 or TRBV6-3 to TRBJ1-1, with D tentatively TRBD1 (6 bases). Germline V gene sequence: CDR1 MNHEY, CDR2 SVGEGT. Deletions cut 10 bases from V and 2 bases from J, with 11 bases between. The CDR3 has 12 amino acids. The CDR3 protein is CATSDSNTEAFF. For the CDR3, the DNA is TGTGCCACCTCGGACAGTAACACTGAAGCTTTCTTT.

The chain carries TRBV27 and TRBJ2-6, with TRBD1 matching 7 bases. Germline V lookup: CDR1 MNHEY, CDR2 SMNVEV (reference sequence). This CDR3 comprises 15 residues. CDR3 bases: TGTTTCAGCAGTTTGGACAGGCCTGGGGCCAACGTCCTGACTTTC. Protein product: CFSSLDRPGANVLTF.

In this sample, this clone turned up many times. The chain carries TRBV6-1 and TRBJ2-1; TRBD2 agrees at 9 bases. The V and J ends lost 6 bases and 9 bases, in that order; junction bases with no gene match: 12. The CDR3 has 15 amino acids. Germline CDR1 and CDR2: MNHNS and SASEGT. CDR3 protein: CASRNRQAGGSEQFF. The CDR3 coding sequence is TGTGCCAGCAGAAACCGACAAGCGGGAGGATCTGAGCAGTTCTTC.

The chain links TRBV4-3 to TRBJ2-1; 9 bases line up with TRBD1. With V trimmed by 4 bases and J by 5 bases, 6 bases remained unmatched. Germline V CDR1 and CDR2: LGHNA, YSLEER. This CDR3 has 15 residues. The CDR3 protein is CASSRPGQGNNEQFF. CDR3 bases: TGCGCCAGCAGCCGTCCGGGACAGGGAAACAATGAGCAGTTCTTC.

At least ten counts were recorded for this clone. The chain links TRBV7-9 to TRBJ2-5, with D perhaps TRBD1 (5 bases). Trimming removed 5 bases at V and 4 bases at J, with 11 bases between. Germline assignment: CDR1 SEHNR and CDR2 FQNEAQ (reference sequence). The length of the CDR3 is 13 residues. The CDR3 reads CASSRQLGETQYF. Written as DNA, the CDR3 is TGTGCCAGCAGCCGACAGCTTGGAGAGACCCAGTACTTC.

This clone has a count of ten or more. The chain carries TRBV27 and TRBJ2-7, with TRBD2 matching over 7 bases. The CDR3 is 14 amino acids. V trimming: 8 bases; J trimming: 1 base; junction bases outside the gene matches: 8. The germline V gene has CDR1 MNHEY and CDR2 SMNVEV (reference sequence). Here the CDR3 DNA reads TGTGCCAGCGCGGTCGCGGGGGATTCCTACGAGCAGTACTTC. It translates to CASAVAGDSYEQYF.

This clone was counted many times. The J gene is TRBJ2-1, the V gene TRBV25-1; D gene uncertain. The CDR3 is 13 residues long. Germline CDR1 is MGHDK and CDR2 is SYGVNS. Trimming took 3 bases from V and 11 from J, leaving 14 bases between them. The CDR3 here is CASSDGYSMKQFF. In DNA, the CDR3 is TGTGCCAGCAGTGACGGATACTCAATGAAGCAGTTCTTC.

Ten or more counts support this clone. The J gene is TRBJ2-7, the V gene TRBV20-1; TRBD1 agrees at 7 bases. The CDR3 covers 15 residues. Germline loops: CDR1 DFQATT, CDR2 SNEGSKA (reference sequence). The J segment lost 6 bases and the V segment lost 6 bases, leaving 17 bases of the junction unmatched. The CDR3: CSARQGMGYTVEQYF. The CDR3 DNA reads TGCAGTGCCCGACAGGGAATGGGATATACGGTCGAGCAGTACTTC.

This clone showed up many times. This rearrangement joins TRBV18 to TRBJ2-1; 8 bases are shared with TRBD2. V lost 6 bases, J lost 6 bases, and 13 bases stayed unmatched. The CDR3 sequence is 16 residues long. Germline CDR1 is KGHSH and CDR2 is LQKENI. The CDR3 is CASSPVLAGPPNEQFF. In DNA, the CDR3 is TGTGCCAGCTCGCCGGTCCTAGCGGGCCCTCCCAATGAGCAGTTCTTC.

In its sample, this clone was seen a few times. This clone may be a read error of a much larger clone one base away. V and J are TRBV5-5 and TRBJ2-7; D may be TRBD2 (5 bases). Per germline, CDR1 SGHKS and CDR2 YYEKEE (reference sequence). Trimming took 1 base from V and 3 from J, leaving 11 bases between them. The CDR3 is made up of 14 amino acids. CDR3 DNA sequence: TGTGCCAGCAGCTTGTCCGTGGGGAGCTACGAGCAGTACTTC. Translated: CASSLSVGSYEQYF.

This clone has a count of ten or more. The rearrangement uses TRBV20-1 and TRBJ1-3; D unresolved. The CDR3 has 12 amino acids. Trimming stripped 3 bases from V and 1 base from J, with 4 bases between. Germline V CDR1 and CDR2: DFQATT, SNEGSKA (reference sequence). The CDR3: CSASTSGNTIYF. CDR3 in DNA: TGCAGTGCTAGTACATCTGGAAACACCATATATTTT.

This clone was seen ten or more times. The chain links TRBV20-1 to TRBJ2-1, with TRBD2 identical over 14 bases. CDR1 is DFQATT and CDR2 is SNEGSKA in the germline V gene (reference sequence). V was pared by 0 bases and J by 4 bases, with 8 bases of the junction left unmatched. This CDR3 comprises 18 residues. The CDR3 region is CSARDRTGTSGSYNEQFF. The CDR3 region has the DNA TGCAGTGCTAGAGATCGCACCGGGACTAGCGGGAGTTACAATGAGCAGTTCTTC.